Listed here are 22 T cell receptor beta chains from one sample, sequenced in a study of blood T cell repertoires in COVID-19 (dated by TCRdb to the early 2020s). The library was produced with the immunoSEQ multiplex PCR assay. TCRdb re-hosts the immuneACCESS table, in-frame sequences only. Its copies lack some clones; in the studies checked, an unresolved V gene accounts for under half of them, and the cause for the rest is not known. In all, the sample holds approximately 310,000 clones, and 87% of those were seen once. The top ten constitute 7.8% of the sample. Specimen: peripheral blood. Every receptor here comes from a woman between 45 and 60 years old who had recovered from COVID-19.

The chain carries TRBV19 and TRBJ2-7, with 8 nucleotides matching TRBD1. The CDR3 runs to 13 residues. V dropped 7 bases and J dropped 2; count of bases not matched to a gene: 4. The germline V gene has CDR1 LNHDA and CDR2 SQIVND (reference sequence). CDR3 DNA: TGTGCCAGTATGGACAGGGCGACCTACGAGCAGTACTTC. It is translated as CASMDRATYEQYF.

CDR3 sequence: CASSQGDRGLSPLHF. CDR3 bases: TGCGCCAGCAGCCAGGGGGACAGGGGGCTCTCACCCCTCCACTTT. V usage is TRBV5-1 and J usage is TRBJ1-6, with 12 bases matching TRBD1. V shed 4 bases, J shed 10 bases, and the junction held 6 bases outside the gene matches. CDR3 size: 15 residues. CDR1 SGHRS and CDR2 YFSETQ come from the germline V gene.

This chain links TRBV5-4 with TRBJ2-5, with 10 bases matching TRBD2. Germline lookup yields CDR1 SGHNT and CDR2 YYREEE (reference sequence). V gave up 4 bases and J gave up 3 bases; unmatched junction bases: 15. CDR3 length: 18 residues. The CDR3 loop is CASSPRPAGGLGEETQYF. CDR3 DNA sequence: TGTGCCAGCAGCCCCCGTCCAGCGGGGGGGCTGGGGGAAGAGACCCAGTACTTC. Using reference TRBV5-4 and TRBJ2-5 for the parts outside the CDR3, the full variable domain is ETGVTQSPTHLIKTRGQQVTLRCSSQSGHNTVSWYQQALGQGPQFIFQYYREEENGRGNFPPRFSGLQFPNYSSELNVNALELDDSALYLCASSPRPAGGLGEETQYFGPGTRLLVL.

V and J are TRBV9 and TRBJ2-5; 10 positions match TRBD1. J lost 5 bases, V lost 3 bases, and 4 bases had no gene match. The CDR3 runs 14 residues. Germline V gene data show CDR1 as SGDLS and CDR2 as YYNGEE. CDR3 protein: CASSETGGAETQYF. DNA for the CDR3: TGTGCCAGCAGCGAGACAGGGGGCGCGGAGACCCAGTACTTC.

The sample holds one count of this clone. The gene calls are TRBV5-4 and TRBJ1-6, with 7 bases lining up with TRBD1. CDR1 is SGHNT, CDR2 YYREEE, per germline (reference sequence). This CDR3 has 18 residues. The junction had 13 bases not matched to a gene; V was cut back by 0 bases and J by 7 bases. CDR3 DNA: TGTGCCAGCAGCTTGGCGCCGTTCCCGGGAGGGGGCAATTCACCCCTCCACTTT. Translation: CASSLAPFPGGGNSPLHF.

J is TRBJ2-1 and V is TRBV10-3; 7 bases agree with TRBD1. This CDR3 comprises 16 residues. Germline-derived CDR1 and CDR2 are ENHRY and SYGVKD. V shed 5 bases, J shed 0 bases, and the junction held 7 bases outside the gene matches. CDR3 nucleotide sequence: TGTGCCATCAGTAGGAAAGGGGACAGCTCCTACAATGAGCAGTTCTTC. It specifies CAISRKGDSSYNEQFF.

The chain links TRBV19 to TRBJ2-2, with D possibly TRBD1 on 5 matching bases. The CDR3 loop spans 15 amino acids. The germline V gene encodes CDR1 LNHDA and CDR2 SQIVND (reference sequence). Trimming pared 7 bases from V and 0 bases from J, leaving 12 bases between. CDR3 sequence (DNA): TGTGCCAGTAAAAGACAGTCCGCGAACACCGGGGAGCTGTTTTTT. This codes for CASKRQSANTGELFF. The variable domain in full, completed from reference TRBV19 and TRBJ2-2, reads DGGITQSPKYLFRKEGQNVTLSCEQNLNHDAMYWYRQDPGQGLRLIYYSQIVNDFQKGDIAEGYSVSREKKESFPLTVTSAQKNPTAFYLCASKRQSANTGELFFGEGSRLTVL.

The genes are TRBV10-1 and TRBJ2-1, with D possibly TRBD2 on 6 matching bases. Per germline, CDR1 WNHNN and CDR2 SYGVQD (reference sequence). Trimming pared 11 bases from V and 2 bases from J, leaving 10 bases between. The CDR3 is 12 residues long. The DNA for the CDR3 is TGCGCCTCCGGGGAGGCCTACAATGAGCAGTTCTTC. Translation: CASGEAYNEQFF.

CDR3 DNA sequence: TGTGCCAGCAGCTTCTCCCCTAGTGCTAACTATGGCTACACCTTC. This gives the protein CASSFSPSANYGYTF. The genes are TRBV5-6 and TRBJ1-2; D call uncertain. CDR1 SGHDT and CDR2 YYEEEE come from the germline V gene. V dropped 2 bases and J dropped 0 bases, with 11 bases sitting between them. This CDR3 spans 15 amino acids.

J is TRBJ2-3 and V is TRBV7-9, with TRBD1 matching 11 bases. Per germline, CDR1 SEHNR and CDR2 FQNEAQ (reference sequence). The CDR3 has 17 amino acids. V trimming: 0 bases; J trimming: 5 bases; junction bases outside the gene matches: 7. The CDR3 loop is CASSLAHWDRGLDTQYF. The CDR3 DNA reads TGTGCCAGCAGCTTAGCGCATTGGGACAGGGGGTTAGATACGCAGTATTTT. Full variable domain (missing parts from reference TRBV7-9 and TRBJ2-3): DTGVSQNPRHKITKRGQNVTFRCDPISEHNRLYWYRQTLGQGPEFLTYFQNEAQLEKSRLLSDRFSAERPKGSFSTLEIQRTEQGDSAMYLCASSLAHWDRGLDTQYFGPGTRLTVL.

CDR3 sequence reads: CASSLSRAGAGANVLTF. In DNA form, the CDR3 reads TGTGCCAGCAGCTTATCTCGGGCGGGAGCTGGGGCCAACGTCCTGACTTTC. The J gene is TRBJ2-6, the V gene TRBV7-2, with 7 bases identical to TRBD2. The germline V gene has CDR1 SGHTA and CDR2 FQGNSA. J was trimmed by 2 bases and V by 2 bases; bases with no gene match: 6. The CDR3 covers 17 residues. Using reference TRBV7-2 and TRBJ2-6 for the parts outside the CDR3, the full variable domain is GAGVSQSPSNKVTEKGKDVELRCDPISGHTALYWYRQSLGQGLEFLIYFQGNSAPDKSGLPSDRFSAERTGGSVSTLTIQRTQQEDSAVYLCASSLSRAGAGANVLTFGAGSRLTVL.

The chain recombines TRBV7-2 with TRBJ2-1, with D possibly TRBD1 on 6 matching bases. The V gene's germline CDR1 is SGHTA and CDR2 FQGNSA. The V end lost 4 bases, the J end lost 8 bases, and 24 bases lay between the germline ends. This CDR3 comprises 17 residues. CDR3 coding DNA: TGTGCCAGCAGCTCCAGGGGCCTAACAAGGAGAGTCCATGAGCAGTTCTTC. Encoded protein: CASSSRGLTRRVHEQFF.

The chain links TRBV10-1 to TRBJ2-6; no clear D. Germline V gives CDR1 WNHNN, CDR2 SYGVQD (reference sequence). Trimming stripped 4 bases from V and 2 bases from J, with 3 bases between. The CDR3 extends over 13 amino acids. The CDR3 coding sequence is TGCGCCAGCAGTGCCGCTGGGGCCAACGTCCTGACTTTC. This gives the protein CASSAAGANVLTF.

The chain's CDR3 is CASSQGYGGEGLGYTF. CDR3 DNA sequence: TGTGCCAGCAGCCAAGGATATGGGGGGGAAGGGCTTGGCTACACCTTC. The gene calls are TRBV3-1 (or the pseudogene TRBV3-2) and TRBJ1-2, with a possible D match to TRBD1 (5 bases). The V gene's germline CDR1 is LGHDT and CDR2 YNNKEL (reference sequence). V lost 1 base and J 7 bases, leaving 19 bases between the germline ends. The CDR3 is 16 residues long.

This clone was detected only once. The chain recombines TRBV7-2 with TRBJ1-2, with TRBD1 as a possible D gene (6 bases). Trimming took off 5 bases at V and 8 bases at J, with 18 bases between the two ends. Germline V gives CDR1 SGHTA, CDR2 FQGNSA. The CDR3 runs to 14 residues. This chain's CDR3 is CASSPRTGPYGYTF. Here the CDR3 DNA reads TGTGCCAGCAGCCCGCGTACAGGGCCCTACGGCTACACCTTC.

The CDR3 loop reads CASRFYLTGHRHGNTIYF. CDR3 nucleotides: TGTGCAAGTCGTTTTTACCTGACAGGTCACAGGCATGGAAACACCATATATTTT. This rearrangement joins TRBV12-2 to TRBJ1-3; the table's D gene call, TRBD1, was not cross checked with the DNA. TRBV12-2 is a listed pseudogene. CDR3 length: 18 residues.

The chain links TRBV3-1 (or the pseudogene TRBV3-2) to TRBJ2-6, with 8 nucleotides matching TRBD2. The CDR3 runs 14 residues. Germline V gene lookup returns CDR1 LGHDT and CDR2 YNNKEL (reference sequence). V was clipped by 7 bases and J by 3 bases; unmatched bases: 2. CDR3 amino acids: CASTAGGGANVLTF. Written as DNA, the CDR3 is TGTGCCAGCACCGCGGGGGGTGGGGCCAACGTCCTGACTTTC.

This clone was recorded a few times. J is TRBJ1-4 and V is TRBV7-2; D possibly corresponds to TRBD1 (5 bases). This CDR3 is 14 amino acids long. Trimming stripped 1 base from V and 7 bases from J, with 10 bases between. In germline, CDR1 is SGHTA, CDR2 FQGNSA. The CDR3 DNA reads as TGTGCCAGCAGCTTAGGGGGCTCTAGTGAAAAACTGTTTTTT. As protein: CASSLGGSSEKLFF.

The V gene is TRBV4-1, the J gene TRBJ2-2, with TRBD2 identical over 7 bases. Germline assignment: CDR1 MGHRA and CDR2 YSYEKL. The CDR3 spans 13 residues. Trimming at V came to 4 bases and at J to 5 bases, leaving 1 base not matched to a gene. The chain's CDR3 is CASSPGGTGELFF. The CDR3 bases are TGCGCCAGCAGCCCGGGGGGAACCGGGGAGCTGTTTTTT.

V gene TRBV4-3 combines with J gene TRBJ2-3; 9 positions match TRBD2. The CDR3 runs to 19 residues. V was clipped by 0 bases and J by 0 bases; unmatched bases: 10. Germline CDR1 and CDR2: LGHNA and YSLEER. The CDR3 bases are TGCGCCAGCAGCCAAGATTTTAGCGGGGGACGACCGAGCACAGATACGCAGTATTTT. The encoded protein is CASSQDFSGGRPSTDTQYF.

The CDR3 DNA is TGCAGTGCTAGTAGCGGGGAAGGAGATACGCAGTATTTT. Translating it yields CSASSGEGDTQYF. The chain couples TRBV20-1 to TRBJ2-3, with 8 bases aligning to TRBD2. V lost 3 bases and J lost 5; bases outside the gene matches: 4. This CDR3 is 13 amino acids long. The germline CDR1 and CDR2 sequences are DFQATT and SNEGSKA (reference sequence).

The chain joins TRBV28 to TRBJ1-1, with TRBD1 as a possible D gene (5 bases). The CDR3 is made up of 13 amino acids. Germline V lookup: CDR1 MDHEN, CDR2 SYDVKM. Trimming took 3 bases from V and 7 from J, leaving 12 bases between them. The DNA of the CDR3 is TGTGCCAGCAGTTTGGTGGGGACTCTTGAAGCTTTCTTT. Translating it yields CASSLVGTLEAFF.